A single sample is the source of the 25 T cell receptor beta chains below, sequenced in a study of T cell repertoires in cytomegalovirus infection. TCRdb ran MiXCR on the reads and lists one entry per CDR3 protein. Of hundreds of thousands of distinct CDR3 sequences in the sample, roughly 42% are singletons; the top ten hold 43%. Their cognate antigens are unknown. The material was cultured PBMCs, obtained from culture after CMV antigen stimulation. The receptor source for this set is a human donor in good health (CMV status not recorded). Some clones in this sample may be carry-over from other donors' samples.

The chain couples TRBV12-3 or TRBV12-4 to TRBJ2-5; D assignment may be TRBD1 or TRBD2 (5 bases each). Deletions cut 5 bases from V and 2 bases from J, with 15 bases between. This CDR3 spans 15 amino acids. CDR3 bases: TGTGCCAGCAGTGCCGGGGACGGACAACAAGAGACCCAGTACTTC. Encoded protein: CASSAGDGQQETQYF.

This clonotype was detected only once. V usage is TRBV7-9 and J usage is TRBJ1-2; D unresolved. CDR1 is SEHNR, CDR2 FQNEAQ, per germline (reference sequence). The V end was cut by 2 bases, the J end by 7 bases, with 11 bases between. The CDR3 totals 13 residues. The DNA for the CDR3 is TGTGCCAGCAGCTTAAACGGAGGGTCTGGCTACACCTTC. Its protein is CASSLNGGSGYTF.

This rearrangement joins TRBV7-2 to TRBJ2-5; 8 bases fit TRBD2. Germline CDR1 and CDR2: SGHTA and FQGNSA. J gave up 3 bases and V 6 bases, and 9 bases lay outside the gene matches. The CDR3 spans 15 residues. The CDR3 coding sequence is TGTGCCAGCAGTCGGGGGGGGGGCGGTGAAGAGACCCAGTACTTC. This codes for CASSRGGGGEETQYF.

This clonotype was detected a few times. This rearrangement joins TRBV7-8 to TRBJ2-2; TRBD2 matches 15 bases. The length of the CDR3 is 18 residues. The junction had 8 bases not matched to a gene; V was cut back by 1 base and J by 8 bases. Germline CDR1 SGHVS, CDR2 FQNEAQ. CDR3 sequence (DNA): TGTGCCAGCAGCTTAGAGCGGACTAGCGGGGGGGCTTCTGGGGAGCTGTTTTTT. Protein: CASSLERTSGGASGELFF.

V usage is TRBV28 and J usage is TRBJ2-3; D gene uncertain. Trimming took 3 bases from V and 0 from J, leaving 7 bases between them. CDR1 is MDHEN, CDR2 SYDVKM, per germline. This CDR3 contains 14 residues. The CDR3 bases are TGTGCCAGCAGTTTGGGCCATAGCACAGATACGCAGTATTTT. Translation gives CASSLGHSTDTQYF.

This chain links TRBV11-3 with TRBJ2-4; D may be TRBD1 (6 bases). Trimming left V 1 base short and J 6 bases short, with 10 bases between. CDR1 SGHNT and CDR2 YENEEA come from the germline V gene. There are 14 residues in the CDR3. The CDR3 here is CASSLAGDGNIQYF. The CDR3 DNA reads as TGTGCCAGCAGCTTAGCAGGGGATGGAAACATTCAGTACTTC.

The rearrangement uses TRBV6-1 and TRBJ2-5; D perhaps matches TRBD1 (6 bases). Trimming stripped 4 bases from V and 2 bases from J, with 11 bases between. The CDR3 has 14 residues. Germline V gives CDR1 MNHNS, CDR2 SASEGT. The CDR3 DNA is TGTGCCAGCAGTGCCCGGACAGATCAAGAGACCCAGTACTTC. It specifies CASSARTDQETQYF.

V is TRBV7-9 and J is TRBJ1-1, with 8 positions matching TRBD1. The junction had 5 bases not matched to a gene; V was cut back by 4 bases and J by 1 base. The CDR3 runs 15 residues. The germline gives CDR1 SEHNR, CDR2 FQNEAQ (reference sequence). The DNA of the CDR3 is TGTGCCAGCAGCTCCACCGGGACAGGGAACACTGAAGCTTTCTTT. Residues: CASSSTGTGNTEAFF.

The sample holds a few counts of this clonotype. The chain combines TRBV6-2 or TRBV6-3 with TRBJ2-2; 7 bases match TRBD2. J lost 5 bases, V lost 5 bases, and 8 bases had no gene match. Germline CDR1 reads MNHEY; CDR2 reads SVGEGT. This CDR3 comprises 15 residues. The CDR3 coding sequence is TGTGCCAGCAGTCTGGGACTATTTACTACCGGGGAGCTGTTTTTT. Amino acid sequence: CASSLGLFTTGELFF.

V is TRBV7-8 and J is TRBJ1-5, with D possibly being TRBD1 (5 bases). Germline lookup yields CDR1 SGHVS and CDR2 FQNEAQ. This CDR3 is 16 amino acids long. The germline V and J ends were trimmed by 5 bases and 2 bases, with 16 bases remaining between them. CDR3 amino acids: CASSPDGGFGNQPQHF. DNA for the CDR3: TGTGCCAGCAGCCCAGACGGGGGATTCGGCAATCAGCCCCAGCATTTT.

The chain joins TRBV20-1 to TRBJ2-3, with 9 nucleotides matching TRBD1. CDR3 length: 16 amino acids. With V trimmed by 1 base and J by 6 bases, 11 bases remained unmatched. CDR1 is DFQATT, CDR2 SNEGSKA, per germline (reference sequence). The CDR3 DNA reads as TGCAGTGCTAGAGCTGTTGGGACAGGGTTGATCGATACGCAGTATTTT. It codes for CSARAVGTGLIDTQYF.

Many counts were recorded for this clonotype. DNA for the CDR3: TGTGCCAGCAGCCCTGTCCAAGAGACCCAGTACTTC. This gives the protein CASSPVQETQYF. The gene calls are TRBV7-6 and TRBJ2-5; D is unclear. The V end lost 5 bases, the J end lost 1 base, and 5 bases lay between the germline ends. The CDR3 loop spans 12 amino acids. Looked up from germline, CDR1 is SGHVS and CDR2 is FNYEAQ.

This clonotype was seen many times. The chain employs TRBV7-2 and TRBJ1-2, with TRBD1 matching 7 bases. The CDR3 spans 15 residues. Germline CDR1 is SGHTA and CDR2 is FQGNSA. V gave up 3 bases and J gave up 0 bases; unmatched junction bases: 4. The CDR3 sequence: CASSFDRDPNYGYTF. DNA for the CDR3: TGTGCCAGCAGCTTTGACAGGGATCCTAACTATGGCTACACCTTC.

This clonotype was observed a handful of times. The chain employs TRBV6-1 and TRBJ1-5; the match to TRBD1 covers 12 bases. The CDR3 runs to 16 residues. Trimming removed 7 bases from V and 1 base from J; junction bases left unmatched: 5. Germline lookup yields CDR1 MNHNS and CDR2 SASEGT. CDR3 region: CASKGTGGQSNQPQHF. CDR3 nucleotide sequence: TGTGCCAGCAAGGGGACAGGGGGCCAAAGCAATCAGCCCCAGCATTTT.

This clonotype turned up a few times. The chain combines TRBV7-2 with TRBJ1-4, with 8 bases that match TRBD1. The CDR3 spans 14 residues. Trimming at V came to 5 bases and at J to 3 bases, leaving 2 bases not matched to a gene. In germline, CDR1 is SGHTA, CDR2 FQGNSA. The CDR3 region is CASSQQGANEKLFF. The CDR3 DNA follows: TGTGCCAGCAGCCAACAGGGGGCTAATGAAAAACTGTTTTTT.

The chain has TRBV7-2 and TRBJ2-1, with no clear D. The CDR3 loop spans 13 amino acids. The germline V gene has CDR1 SGHTA and CDR2 FQGNSA. The V gene lost 7 bases and the J gene lost 4 bases, with 11 bases spanning the gap. The CDR3 DNA sequence: TGTGCCAGCACCTGGGGTCTTTACAATGAGCAGTTCTTC. Translation: CASTWGLYNEQFF. Based on the CDR3 plus reference TRBV7-2 and TRBJ2-1, the full variable domain is GAGVSQSPSNKVTEKGKDVELRCDPISGHTALYWYRQSLGQGLEFLIYFQGNSAPDKSGLPSDRFSAERTGGSVSTLTIQRTQQEDSAVYLCASTWGLYNEQFFGPGTRLTVL.

This clonotype was counted between two and nine times. The rearrangement joins TRBV7-9 to TRBJ2-5; 11 bases align to TRBD2. Trimming removed 6 bases from V and 0 bases from J; junction bases left unmatched: 3. The CDR3 totals 15 residues. Germline V lookup: CDR1 SEHNR, CDR2 FQNEAQ (reference sequence). The CDR3 here is CASRRTSGYQETQYF. As DNA, the CDR3 is TGTGCCAGCAGACGGACTAGCGGGTACCAAGAGACCCAGTACTTC.

In this sample, this clonotype turned up a few times. The V gene is TRBV27, the J gene TRBJ1-6; D unresolved. The germline V gene encodes CDR1 MNHEY and CDR2 SMNVEV (reference sequence). Trimming pared 8 bases from V and 7 bases from J, leaving 24 bases between. The CDR3 runs 17 residues. The CDR3 DNA reads TGTGCCAGCCGAACCCCAGCGATCGGTGCGTGGAATTCACCCCTCCACTTT. Encoded protein: CASRTPAIGAWNSPLHF.

The chain recombines TRBV9 with TRBJ2-3; 8 positions agree with TRBD2. CDR1 and CDR2 (germline): SGDLS, YYNGEE. The CDR3 consists of 13 residues. Trimming removed 5 bases from V and 1 base from J; junction bases left unmatched: 0. CDR3 bases: TGTGCCAGCAGGCGGGAGGGCACAGATACGCAGTATTTT. This encodes CASRREGTDTQYF.

The rearrangement links TRBV4-2 to TRBJ2-3; unclear D gene. Deletions cut 0 bases from V and 6 bases from J, with 10 bases between. The CDR3 is made up of 14 amino acids. Germline V CDR1 and CDR2: LGHNA, YNFKEQ. The CDR3 DNA is TGTGCCAGCAGCCAAGATCAGTACGTGGATACGCAGTATTTT. Its protein product is CASSQDQYVDTQYF.

The chain has TRBV12-3 or TRBV12-4 and TRBJ2-5; tentatively, D is TRBD1 or TRBD2 (5 bases each). The CDR3 consists of 12 residues. The V gene lost 5 bases and the J gene lost 6 bases, with 10 bases spanning the gap. CDR3 loop: CASSGGTQTQYF. In DNA, the CDR3 is TGTGCCAGCAGTGGGGGAACTCAGACCCAGTACTTC.

This clonotype was seen a handful of times. The V and J genes are TRBV24-1 and TRBJ2-1; 7 nucleotides agree with TRBD2. There are 16 residues in the CDR3. In germline, CDR1 is KGHDR, CDR2 SFDVKD. Germline trimming cut 5 bases from V and 0 bases from J; bases unmatched to any gene: 6. The CDR3 nucleotides are TGTGCCACCAGTGCGCTAGCGGCGAGCTCCTACAATGAGCAGTTCTTC. It codes for CATSALAASSYNEQFF.

This chain links TRBV7-9 with TRBJ2-5, with 9 bases aligning to TRBD2. The germline CDR1 and CDR2 sequences are SEHNR and FQNEAQ (reference sequence). This CDR3 contains 15 residues. Losses at the gene ends were 4 bases for V and 5 bases for J; bases not matched to a gene: 8. The CDR3 region is CASSSQAGGAETQYF. The DNA for the CDR3 is TGTGCCAGCAGCTCACAAGCGGGGGGTGCGGAGACCCAGTACTTC.

The V call is TRBV28, the J call TRBJ2-7; D is possibly TRBD1 or TRBD2 (5 bases each). The CDR3 contains 12 residues. Germline CDR1 reads MDHEN; CDR2 reads SYDVKM. The V end lost 7 bases, the J end lost 4 bases, and 11 bases lay between the germline ends. CDR3 sequence (DNA): TGTGCCAGCACGGGACGTAGGTACGAGCAGTACTTC. Amino acid sequence: CASTGRRYEQYF.

This chain links TRBV2 with TRBJ1-1; TRBD1 matches 7 bases. The germline V gene encodes CDR1 SNHLY and CDR2 FYNNEI. The J segment lost 0 bases and the V segment lost 8 bases, leaving 6 bases of the junction unmatched. CDR3 length: 14 amino acids. As DNA, the CDR3 is TGTGCCAGCCCAGGGGGGTTCGTGAACACTGAAGCTTTCTTT. It yields the protein CASPGGFVNTEAFF.